The rows below give T cell receptor beta chains drawn from one sample of a study of control samples from healthy donors and cancer patients. The data were produced by immunoSEQ multiplex PCR, yet TCRdb's version contains in-frame clones alone and is incomplete. This sample has about 230,000 clones, with about 80% found just once. Sequencing was carried out using PBMCs. These receptors were obtained from a woman aged 55-75 years with lung cancer. The CDR3 runs from the conserved cysteine through the conserved F or W. Each record gives: CDR3 DNA, CDR3 protein, clone size, J gene, V gene, D gene. D genes are given only for firm matches. Size values are once, few and many counts, or a class for expanded clones, and some rows have none.

CDR3 DNA: TGTGCCAGCGCGGGGCGGGTTAGCTCCTACGAGCAGTACTTC; CDR3 protein: CASAGRVSSYEQYF; clone size: -; J gene: TRBJ2-7; V gene: TRBV6-6; D gene: -
CDR3 DNA: TGTGCCAGTAGTATGACTAGCGCAACAGATACGCAGTATTTT; CDR3 protein: CASSMTSATDTQYF; clone size: -; J gene: TRBJ2-3; V gene: TRBV19; D gene: TRBD2
CDR3 DNA: TGTGCCAGCAGTGAATACGGGGTTGAGACCCAGTACTTC; CDR3 protein: CASSEYGVETQYF; clone size: -; J gene: TRBJ2-5; V gene: TRBV2; D gene: -
CDR3 DNA: TGTGCCAGCAGTTTAGTCGGACAGGGGGCGGGAGGGACTGAAGCTTTCTTT; CDR3 protein: CASSLVGQGAGGTEAFF; clone size: -; J gene: TRBJ1-1; V gene: TRBV28; D gene: TRBD1
CDR3 DNA: TGCGCCAGCAGTGGACATACCGGGACTAGCGGGACCGAGAGCTCCTACAATGAGCAGTTCTTC; CDR3 protein: CASSGHTGTSGTESSYNEQFF; clone size: few; J gene: TRBJ2-1; V gene: TRBV10-1; D gene: TRBD2
CDR3 DNA: TGTGCCAGCAGCTCCCGGGACAGGGGCTCGTCCCAAGAGACCCAGTACTTC; CDR3 protein: CASSSRDRGSSQETQYF; clone size: -; J gene: TRBJ2-5; V gene: TRBV5-4; D gene: TRBD1
CDR3 DNA: TGCGCCAGCACCGAAATCCCCCTAAACTATGGCTACACCTTC; CDR3 protein: CASTEIPLNYGYTF; clone size: -; J gene: TRBJ1-2; V gene: TRBV5-1; D gene: -
CDR3 DNA: TGTGCCAGCAGTCCGGGGGGGGGTGAGCAGTTCTTC; CDR3 protein: CASSPGGGEQFF; clone size: -; J gene: TRBJ2-1; V gene: TRBV6-5; D gene: TRBD2
CDR3 DNA: TGTGCCAGCAGCGCGGAGGGGATCTCTGGAAACACCATATATTTT; CDR3 protein: CASSAEGISGNTIYF; clone size: -; J gene: TRBJ1-3; V gene: TRBV9; D gene: -
CDR3 DNA: TGTGCCAGCTCACGGGCCGGGTCCCAAGAGACCCAGTACTTC; CDR3 protein: CASSRAGSQETQYF; clone size: -; J gene: TRBJ2-5; V gene: TRBV18; D gene: -